These 11 T cell receptor beta chains came from one sample sequenced in a study of cytomegalovirus exposure and HLA in healthy donors. Both 60 Vbeta primers and 13 Jbeta primers went into the PCR. Data came from immunoSEQ multiplex PCR; TCRdb stores just in-frame clones and leaves some out. This sample has about 190,000 clones, with roughly 87% found just once. Specimen: PBMCs. These receptors were obtained from a boy aged 2 to 10 in good health and CMV-seronegative.

The rearrangement joins TRBV28 to TRBJ2-3, with D possibly matching TRBD2 (7 bases). Germline-derived CDR1 and CDR2 are MDHEN and SYDVKM. The CDR3 length is 15 residues. Trimming took 5 bases from V and 2 from J, leaving 14 bases between them. The CDR3 is CASSPRGAYTDTQYF. The CDR3 DNA sequence: TGTGCCAGCAGTCCCCGGGGGGCGTACACAGATACGCAGTATTTT.

This clone was found once. The chain links TRBV30 to TRBJ1-2; 10 bases are shared with TRBD1. V shed 7 bases, J shed 2 bases, and the junction held 22 bases outside the gene matches. CDR1 GTSNPN and CDR2 SVGIG come from the germline V gene (reference sequence). The CDR3 length is 19 residues. This chain's CDR3 is CASKGPGTGDVGGNYGYTF. In DNA form, the CDR3 reads TGTGCCTCTAAAGGTCCCGGGACAGGGGACGTCGGCGGGAACTATGGCTACACCTTC.

V and J are TRBV14 and TRBJ2-3, with 10 nucleotides matching TRBD2. This CDR3 is 18 amino acids long. Germline V gives CDR1 SGHDN, CDR2 FVKESK. Losses at the gene ends were 4 bases for V and 1 base for J; bases not matched to a gene: 11. CDR3 nucleotide sequence: TGTGCCAGCAGCCCCTACTCCGGACTAGCGGATCGCACAGATACGCAGTATTTT. This translates into CASSPYSGLADRTDTQYF.

The genes are TRBV10-1 and TRBJ2-7; D may be TRBD1 (6 bases). Germline-derived CDR1 and CDR2 are WNHNN and SYGVQD (reference sequence). The CDR3 extends over 15 amino acids. The V end was cut by 11 bases, the J end by 2 bases, with 22 bases between. CDR3 bases: TGCGCCTCACACTCCCCGAGACAGGTCGCCTACGAGCAGTACTTC. Encoded protein: CASHSPRQVAYEQYF.

The chain couples TRBV11-2 to TRBJ2-5; the match to TRBD1 covers 8 bases. Per the germline V gene, CDR1 is SGHAT and CDR2 is FQNNGV. The CDR3 is made up of 15 amino acids. The J segment lost 2 bases and the V segment lost 3 bases, leaving 5 bases of the junction unmatched. DNA for the CDR3: TGTGCCAGCAGCTTCGACAGGGGTCTTCAAGAGACCCAGTACTTC. It translates to CASSFDRGLQETQYF. Filled out from reference TRBV11-2 and TRBJ2-5, the complete variable domain reads EAGVAQSPRYKIIEKRQSVAFWCNPISGHATLYWYQQILGQGPKLLIQFQNNGVVDDSQLPKDRFSAERLKGVDSTLKIQPAKLEDSAVYLCASSFDRGLQETQYFGPGTRLLVL.

The chain links TRBV28 to TRBJ1-6; the D gene is possibly TRBD1 (5 bases). The V and J ends lost 5 bases and 14 bases respectively, with 31 bases between them. CDR3 length: 18 amino acids. Per germline, CDR1 MDHEN and CDR2 SYDVKM. The CDR3 nucleotides read TGTGCCAGCAGTACCTCCCATTATACCGACCGACAGCTATGGACCCTCCACTTT. Its protein is CASSTSHYTDRQLWTLHF. Combining the CDR3 with reference TRBV28 and TRBJ1-6 gives the whole variable domain DVKVTQSSRYLVKRTGEKVFLECVQDMDHENMFWYRQDPGLGLRLIYFSYDVKMKEKGDIPEGYSVSREKKERFSLILESASTNQTSMYLCASSTSHYTDRQLWTLHFGNGTRLTVT.

The chain links TRBV2 to TRBJ2-4; D gene ambiguous. Trimming removed 5 bases from V and 0 bases from J, with 8 bases in between. The CDR3 is 14 residues long. Germline assignment: CDR1 SNHLY and CDR2 FYNNEI. CDR3 residues: CASSPSPAKNIQYF. CDR3 coding DNA: TGTGCCAGCAGTCCCTCCCCAGCCAAAAACATTCAGTACTTC.

This clone was recorded once. The chain recombines TRBV14 with TRBJ2-3; 8 bases fit TRBD1. The junction had 7 bases not matched to a gene; V was cut back by 4 bases and J by 4 bases. The CDR3 contains 15 residues. The germline CDR1 and CDR2 sequences are SGHDN and FVKESK. For the CDR3, the DNA is TGTGCCAGCAGCCCCGGACAGGGTTCACCAGATACGCAGTATTTT. Its protein product is CASSPGQGSPDTQYF.

The chain is built from TRBV5-1 and TRBJ2-5; D perhaps matches TRBD2 (5 bases). This CDR3 contains 13 residues. Trimming cost V 2 bases and J 5 bases, with 10 bases left between them. Germline CDR1 is SGHRS and CDR2 is YFSETQ. In DNA, the CDR3 is TGCGCCAGCAGCTTAGGTCCGGGGGAGACCCAGTACTTC. Translated, it gives CASSLGPGETQYF.

The chain links TRBV10-2 to TRBJ1-4, with D possibly TRBD1 on 6 matching bases. The CDR3 sequence is 16 residues long. V gave up 0 bases and J gave up 5 bases, with 13 bases separating them. Germline-derived CDR1 and CDR2 are WSHSY and SAAADI. CDR3 sequence (DNA): TGCGCCAGCAGTGAGTCGAAGGCAGGGGAGAATGAAAAACTGTTTTTT. Translation: CASSESKAGENEKLFF.

This CDR3 is CASSPLETGASSTEAFF. CDR3 nucleotide sequence: TGTGCCAGCTCACCACTGGAGACAGGGGCCTCGAGCACTGAAGCTTTCTTT. The chain couples TRBV18 to TRBJ1-1; the match to TRBD1 covers 8 bases. This CDR3 comprises 17 residues. V lost 1 base, J lost 4 bases, and 11 bases stayed unmatched. Germline V gives CDR1 KGHSH, CDR2 LQKENI.